This T cell receptor beta chain was found in a study of shared clonotypes between healthy human individuals. Turning to the study itself: There were three CD4 naive, three CD4 memory, two CD8 naive and one CD8 memory plates per donor. Whole-study results and caveats: Some clonotypes were shared by all four sorted-subset donors, while others were not shared. The non-shared ones had lower generation probabilities than the shared ones. Naive subsets tended to show greater estimated richness than memory subsets.

Each subset's genomic DNA was split evenly across several immunoSEQ plates. The protocol was immunoSEQ multiplex PCR, while the TCRdb copy is restricted to in-frame clones and leaves out a portion. This sample yields about 960,000 clones, of which 76% are seen a single time; approximately 1.5% belongs to the top ten. To note about this clone: Antigen: not known.

The CDR3 sequence is 13 residues long. V lost 5 bases and J 5 bases, leaving 12 bases between the germline ends. Germline CDR1 MNHEY, CDR2 SVGAGI. The origin of this receptor is a man in his late teens or twenties in good health. The genes are TRBV6-5 and TRBJ2-5, with D tentatively TRBD2 (6 bases). Material for sequencing was memory CD4+ T cells sorted from blood. This sample's subset: CD45RA-negative fraction. The CDR3 reads CASSTPGAETQYF. CDR3 sequence (DNA): TGTGCCAGCAGTACACCGGGAGCTGAGACCCAGTACTTC.